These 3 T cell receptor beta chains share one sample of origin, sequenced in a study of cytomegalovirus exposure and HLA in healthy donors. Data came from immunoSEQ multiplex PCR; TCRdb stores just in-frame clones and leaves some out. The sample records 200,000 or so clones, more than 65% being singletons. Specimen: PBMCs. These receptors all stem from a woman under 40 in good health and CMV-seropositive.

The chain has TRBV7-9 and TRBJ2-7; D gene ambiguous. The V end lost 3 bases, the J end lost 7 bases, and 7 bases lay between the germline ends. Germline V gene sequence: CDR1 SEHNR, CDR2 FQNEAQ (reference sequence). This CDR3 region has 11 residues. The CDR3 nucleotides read TGTGCCAGCAGCTTGGCGGATGAGCAGTACTTC. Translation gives CASSLADEQYF.

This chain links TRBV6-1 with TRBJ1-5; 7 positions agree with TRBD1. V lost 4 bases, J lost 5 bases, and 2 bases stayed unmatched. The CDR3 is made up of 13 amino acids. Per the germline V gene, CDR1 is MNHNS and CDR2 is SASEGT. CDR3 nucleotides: TGTGCCAGCAGTGCGCAGGGGGATCAGCCCCAGCATTTT. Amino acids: CASSAQGDQPQHF.

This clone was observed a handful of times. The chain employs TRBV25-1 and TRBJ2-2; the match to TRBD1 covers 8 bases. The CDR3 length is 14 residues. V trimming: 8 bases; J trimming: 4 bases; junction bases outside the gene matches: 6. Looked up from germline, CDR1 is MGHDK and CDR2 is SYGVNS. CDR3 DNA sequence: TGTGCCAGCGGAAGACAGGGGATCACCGGGGAGCTGTTTTTT. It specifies CASGRQGITGELFF.